This TCR beta chain comes out of a study of blood T cells in healthy people across ages. This CDR3 is built from 13 residues. Germline V gene lookup returns CDR1 SGHRS and CDR2 YFSETQ. Between the trimmed V and J ends, which lost 2 bases and 7 bases, there was a span of 9 bases. A second PCR, run for roughly 7 to 11 cycles, used a sample-barcoded 5' primer plus a J-beta primer mix. TCRdb re-analysed the 5' RACE reads in MiXCR, keeping a single row per CDR3 protein. The profile covers approximately 1.5 million distinct CDR3 sequences, with almost 35% appearing a single time and 10% to 12% taken by the ten largest.

V usage is TRBV5-1 and J usage is TRBJ2-2; weak D call: TRBD2 (6 bases). The sequence was obtained from a woman aged 30 to 39 in good health. Specimen: blood. The CDR3: CASSFGLSGELFF. The CDR3 DNA is TGCGCCAGCAGCTTCGGACTAAGCGGGGAGCTGTTTTTT.